The TCR beta chain described here comes from a study of blood T cell repertoires in COVID-19. Study summary: T cells, B-cell-depleted T cells, or PBMCs supplied cDNA or gDNA.

In the original workflow: Amplification of reference gene primers was used by the study to estimate nucleated cell counts. Libraries were prepared by immunoSEQ multiplex PCR; TCRdb keeps only in-frame clonotypes and omits some of them. The V and J calls and clone size are taken from that table; D and trimming were inferred from the DNA. The data hold 90,000 to 100,000 clones, with around three quarters observed a single time. V shed 5 bases, J shed 3 bases, and the junction held 14 bases outside the gene matches. CDR3 length equals 18 residues. Germline V gives CDR1 LNHDA, CDR2 SQIVND (reference sequence).

The sample taken for sequencing was peripheral blood. The rearrangement links TRBV19 to TRBJ1-1; 11 bases agree with TRBD1. The source of this sequence is a woman aged 55-69 years in a cohort sampled during active or convalescent COVID-19. The DNA of the CDR3 is TGTGCCAGTAGTCCCCGGACAGGGGGCTTGGTTTTTTACACTGAAGCTTTCTTT. This encodes CASSPRTGGLVFYTEAFF. Filled out from reference TRBV19 and TRBJ1-1, the complete variable domain reads DGGITQSPKYLFRKEGQNVTLSCEQNLNHDAMYWYRQDPGQGLRLIYYSQIVNDFQKGDIAEGYSVSREKKESFPLTVTSAQKNPTAFYLCASSPRTGGLVFYTEAFFGQGTRLTVV.